This T cell receptor beta chain is from a study of shared clonotypes between healthy human individuals. On the study more broadly: CD4 naive and CD4 memory each took three plates per donor, while CD8 naive took two and CD8 memory one. Study findings and constraints: Specimens sampled were limited to blood, with tissue repertoires likely differing.

Terminally differentiated effector memory CD45RA+ cells were left out of the naive CD8 fraction, which was CD45RO-negative and positively selected for CCR7. With respect to this clone: Its specificity is unknown.

Several immunoSEQ 96-well plates shared each subset's DNA, each plate a replicate. The authors loaded roughly 200 ng DNA, 25,000 to 30,000 T cell genomes, into sorted-subset replicate PCRs. Assay used: immunoSEQ multiplex PCR; TCRdb lists only in-frame clones, some missing. Of 1.5 million to 2.5 million clones in the sample, about 95% were seen once. Sample: naive CD8+ T cells sorted from blood. This receptor was identified in a man in his late teens or twenties in good health.

The chain's CDR3 is CASSSTGHEQYF. CDR3 DNA: TGTGCCAGCAGCTCCACAGGGCACGAGCAGTACTTC. The rearrangement uses TRBV11-2 and TRBJ2-7; perhaps TRBD1 as D (6 bases). Germline CDR1 reads SGHAT; CDR2 reads FQNNGV. The CDR3 length is 12 residues. Trimming pared 4 bases from V and 5 bases from J, leaving 9 bases between. The full variable domain, its missing parts supplied by reference TRBV11-2 and TRBJ2-7, is EAGVAQSPRYKIIEKRQSVAFWCNPISGHATLYWYQQILGQGPKLLIQFQNNGVVDDSQLPKDRFSAERLKGVDSTLKIQPAKLEDSAVYLCASSSTGHEQYFGPGTRLTVT.